These 24 T cell receptor beta chains were sequenced from one sample in a study of OX40 agonist ivuxolimab in advanced cancers. Sequenced by immunoSEQ multiplex PCR; TCRdb stores in-frame clones only, minus some. Of about 60,000 clones listed, 86% are singletons. This sample comprised CD4+ or CD8+ T cells sorted from blood, obtained in a trial of the OX40 agonist ivuxolimab. All receptors derive from an adult with an advanced solid tumor such as melanoma, head and neck, liver or kidney cancer.

The chain combines TRBV30 with TRBJ1-2; D perhaps matches TRBD1 (6 bases). Trimming removed 3 bases at V and 8 bases at J, with 13 bases between. Germline lookup yields CDR1 GTSNPN and CDR2 SVGIG (reference sequence). The CDR3 is made up of 12 amino acids. Here the CDR3 DNA reads TGTGCCTGGAGGTCAACAGGGAGAGGCTACACCTTC. Encoded protein: CAWRSTGRGYTF.

The V and J genes are TRBV5-4 and TRBJ1-5; 8 bases match TRBD1. The CDR3 extends over 14 amino acids. Germline values: CDR1 SGHNT, CDR2 YYREEE (reference sequence). With 4 bases clipped from V and 5 bases from J, the junction kept 5 bases outside the gene matches. The CDR3 is CASSQVQGDQPQHF. The CDR3 nucleotides read TGTGCCAGCAGCCAGGTACAGGGGGATCAGCCCCAGCATTTT.

The CDR3 DNA is TGTGCCAGCAGCCTTCGGGCAGGGACAGCTAACTATGGCTACACCTTC. Amino acid sequence: CASSLRAGTANYGYTF. This chain connects TRBV11-2 to TRBJ1-2; 7 bases map to TRBD1. The length of the CDR3 is 16 residues. Trimming removed 5 bases from V and 0 bases from J; junction bases left unmatched: 9. Looked up from germline, CDR1 is SGHAT and CDR2 is FQNNGV.

V usage is TRBV5-1 and J usage is TRBJ2-1; TRBD1 aligns across 8 bases. The CDR3 consists of 15 residues. Per germline, CDR1 SGHRS and CDR2 YFSETQ. V was clipped by 4 bases and J by 8 bases; unmatched bases: 11. This CDR3 is CASSIGQGGFHEQFF. The CDR3 DNA is TGCGCCAGCAGCATTGGACAGGGAGGCTTTCATGAGCAGTTCTTC.

The chain has TRBV4-1 and TRBJ2-3; unclear D gene. Germline lookup yields CDR1 MGHRA and CDR2 YSYEKL. V dropped 3 bases and J dropped 4 bases, with 14 bases sitting between them. The CDR3 runs to 15 residues. CDR3 in amino acids: CASSQALIRSDTQYF. In DNA, the CDR3 is TGCGCCAGCAGCCAGGCTTTGATCCGCTCAGATACGCAGTATTTT.

This clone has ten or more counts. The genes are TRBV28 and TRBJ1-2; D gene uncertain. This CDR3 is 12 amino acids long. Deletions cut 7 bases from V and 4 bases from J, with 10 bases between. Germline CDR1 reads MDHEN; CDR2 reads SYDVKM. The CDR3 DNA reads TGTGCCAGCACCACATCAAGCTATGGCTACACCTTC. This encodes CASTTSSYGYTF.

This clone was recorded once. The chain uses TRBV11-2 and TRBJ1-2, with D possibly being TRBD1 (6 bases). This CDR3 is built from 15 residues. The V gene lost 0 bases and the J gene lost 3 bases, with 11 bases spanning the gap. Germline CDR1 is SGHAT and CDR2 is FQNNGV. CDR3 region: CASSLDLGGYYGYTF. The DNA of the CDR3 is TGTGCCAGCAGCTTAGATCTCGGGGGCTACTATGGCTACACCTTC. The full variable domain, its missing parts supplied by reference TRBV11-2 and TRBJ1-2, is EAGVAQSPRYKIIEKRQSVAFWCNPISGHATLYWYQQILGQGPKLLIQFQNNGVVDDSQLPKDRFSAERLKGVDSTLKIQPAKLEDSAVYLCASSLDLGGYYGYTFGSGTRLTVV.

The V and J genes are TRBV29-1 and TRBJ1-1, with no clear D. Germline-derived CDR1 and CDR2 are SQVTM and ANQGSEA. Trimming removed 4 bases at V and 3 bases at J, with 15 bases between. The CDR3 covers 14 residues. The CDR3 sequence is CSVAPLTGYTEAFF. In nucleotides, the CDR3 is TGCAGCGTTGCTCCCCTAACCGGGTACACTGAAGCTTTCTTT.

The chain couples TRBV5-4 to TRBJ1-2; D uncertain. Trimming took off 4 bases at V and 7 bases at J, with 17 bases between the two ends. Germline values: CDR1 SGHNT, CDR2 YYREEE (reference sequence). This CDR3 spans 14 amino acids. CDR3: CASSTDPGRSGYTF. CDR3 DNA sequence: TGTGCCAGCAGCACGGACCCCGGACGGAGTGGCTACACCTTC. Full variable domain (outside the CDR3, taken from reference TRBV5-4 and TRBJ1-2): ETGVTQSPTHLIKTRGQQVTLRCSSQSGHNTVSWYQQALGQGPQFIFQYYREEENGRGNFPPRFSGLQFPNYSSELNVNALELDDSALYLCASSTDPGRSGYTFGSGTRLTVV.

The genes are TRBV5-1 and TRBJ1-2; TRBD1 matches 7 bases. Germline V gene sequence: CDR1 SGHRS, CDR2 YFSETQ. V was clipped by 2 bases and J by 8 bases; unmatched bases: 9. The CDR3 sequence is 14 residues long. CDR3 sequence reads: CASSLRQGGGGYTF. The CDR3 region has the DNA TGCGCCAGCAGCTTAAGACAGGGAGGCGGAGGCTACACCTTC.

V and J are TRBV5-8 and TRBJ1-1; D unclear. The germline V gene encodes CDR1 SGHTS and CDR2 YDEGEE. The CDR3 is 13 residues long. The germline V and J ends were trimmed by 5 bases and 3 bases, with 11 bases remaining between them. CDR3 coding DNA: TGTGCCAGCAGGGCCCTTTGGGACACTGAAGCTTTCTTT. This codes for CASRALWDTEAFF.

The chain is built from TRBV5-1 and TRBJ1-6, with D unclear. Trimming left V 0 bases short and J 8 bases short, with 9 bases between. This CDR3 comprises 14 residues. Germline CDR1 and CDR2: SGHRS and YFSETQ. CDR3 DNA sequence: TGCGCCAGCAGCTTGGCAACATCGGATTCACCCCTCCACTTT. Translated, it gives CASSLATSDSPLHF.

The chain employs TRBV7-2 and TRBJ1-1; D unclear. The V gene's germline CDR1 is SGHTA and CDR2 FQGNSA. V was cut by 3 bases and J by 6 bases, with 17 bases left in between. The CDR3 covers 15 residues. The CDR3 sequence is CASSFTRLSDSEAFF. As DNA, the CDR3 is TGTGCCAGCAGCTTTACCCGGTTGTCTGATTCTGAAGCTTTCTTT.

V and J are TRBV7-3 and TRBJ1-6, with D tentatively TRBD1 (5 bases). Trimming shortened V by 1 base and J by 10 bases, and 8 bases separated the two germline ends. This CDR3 contains 13 residues. Germline CDR1 SGHTA, CDR2 FQGTGA. CDR3 region: CASSLNEGSPLHF. For the CDR3, the DNA is TGTGCCAGCAGCTTAAACGAGGGGTCACCCCTCCACTTT. The full variable domain, its missing parts supplied by reference TRBV7-3 and TRBJ1-6, is GAGVSQTPSNKVTEKGKYVELRCDPISGHTALYWYRQSLGQGPEFLIYFQGTGAADDSGLPNDRFFAVRPEGSVSTLKIQRTERGDSAVYLCASSLNEGSPLHFGNGTRLTVT.

The V and J genes are TRBV28 and TRBJ1-2; 8 positions agree with TRBD1. This CDR3 region has 15 residues. Germline V gene lookup returns CDR1 MDHEN and CDR2 SYDVKM. V was pared by 5 bases and J by 4 bases, with 9 bases of the junction left unmatched. The CDR3 bases are TGTGCCAGCAGTCCCCCCCAGGGGGCTGGCTATGGCTACACCTTC. Its protein product is CASSPPQGAGYGYTF.

V usage is TRBV6-6 and J usage is TRBJ1-1, with D possibly TRBD1 on 5 matching bases. Germline CDR1 reads MNHNY; CDR2 reads SVGAGI (reference sequence). V was shortened by 6 bases and J by 0 bases, with 17 bases between the two germline ends. This CDR3 is 16 amino acids long. The CDR3 here is CASSSGLTGLNTEAFF. DNA for the CDR3: TGTGCCAGCAGCTCGGGACTCACCGGGTTGAACACTGAAGCTTTCTTT.

The chain has TRBV18 and TRBJ2-1; TRBD1 matches at 9 bases. The ends lost 5 bases at V and 7 bases at J; junction bases unmatched: 3. The CDR3 consists of 13 residues. CDR1 is KGHSH, CDR2 LQKENI, per germline. CDR3 sequence reads: CASSIQGANEQFF. For the CDR3, the DNA is TGTGCCAGCTCAATACAGGGGGCGAATGAGCAGTTCTTC. Filled out from reference TRBV18 and TRBJ2-1, the complete variable domain reads NAGVMQNPRHLVRRRGQEARLRCSPMKGHSHVYWYRQLPEEGLKFMVYLQKENIIDESGMPKERFSAEFPKEGPSILRIQQVVRGDSAAYFCASSIQGANEQFFGPGTRLTVL.

The sample holds a few counts of this clone. The rearrangement uses TRBV18 and TRBJ2-5; 7 nucleotides line up with TRBD1. V was clipped by 1 base and J by 2 bases; unmatched bases: 4. From germline, CDR1 is KGHSH and CDR2 LQKENI. The CDR3 has 15 residues. CDR3 nucleotide sequence: TGTGCCAGCTCACCACTCCCGGGACAGCAAGAGACCCAGTACTTC. Protein: CASSPLPGQQETQYF.

DNA for the CDR3: TGCGCCAGCAGCCTGCTTCTAAGGGACACTGAAGCTTTCTTT. Protein sequence: CASSLLLRDTEAFF. J is TRBJ1-1 and V is TRBV5-1; no definite D call. V lost 4 bases and J 3 bases, leaving 13 bases between the germline ends. The CDR3 is 14 amino acids. Germline V lookup: CDR1 SGHRS, CDR2 YFSETQ.

The chain joins TRBV7-9 to TRBJ1-6, with a tentative D call TRBD1 (5 bases). Per germline, CDR1 SEHNR and CDR2 FQNEAQ (reference sequence). Trimming shortened V by 5 bases and J by 7 bases, and 18 bases separated the two germline ends. The CDR3 is 16 residues long. This CDR3 is CASSLPGRQKNSPLHF. CDR3 sequence (DNA): TGTGCCAGCAGCCTCCCGGGACGGCAGAAGAATTCACCCCTCCACTTT.

The genes are TRBV28 and TRBJ2-1, with D perhaps assigned TRBD1 or TRBD2 (5 bases each). This CDR3 is 17 amino acids long. The V end was cut by 2 bases, the J end by 8 bases, with 22 bases between. CDR1 and CDR2 (germline): MDHEN, SYDVKM. CDR3 DNA sequence: TGTGCCAGCAGTTTAAATCTCCGGGCCAGGGAGTACGATGAGCAGTTCTTC. Amino acid sequence: CASSLNLRAREYDEQFF.

The V call is TRBV6-6, the J call TRBJ2-7; D ambiguous. V lost 2 bases, J lost 0 bases, and 2 bases lay in between. CDR3 size: 12 residues. CDR1 MNHNY and CDR2 SVGAGI come from the germline V gene (reference sequence). In DNA form, the CDR3 reads TGTGCCAGCAGTTACAGCTCCTACGAGCAGTACTTC. Translation: CASSYSSYEQYF.

The chain joins TRBV19 to TRBJ1-2, with 8 bases identical to TRBD1. V lost 6 bases, J lost 8 bases, and 5 bases stayed unmatched. Looked up from germline, CDR1 is LNHDA and CDR2 is SQIVND (reference sequence). The CDR3 extends over 12 amino acids. CDR3 in amino acids: CASSRQGMGYTF. DNA of the CDR3: TGTGCCAGTAGCCGACAGGGGATGGGCTACACCTTC.

This clone was observed once. This chain connects TRBV6-6 to TRBJ2-7, with 9 bases lining up with TRBD1. Germline V gene data show CDR1 as MNHNY and CDR2 as SVGAGI (reference sequence). The ends lost 1 base at V and 3 bases at J; junction bases unmatched: 7. The CDR3 contains 16 residues. CDR3 bases: TGTGCCAGCAGTTACTGGGGGACAGGGTTTTTCTACGAGCAGTACTTC. Amino acids: CASSYWGTGFFYEQYF.